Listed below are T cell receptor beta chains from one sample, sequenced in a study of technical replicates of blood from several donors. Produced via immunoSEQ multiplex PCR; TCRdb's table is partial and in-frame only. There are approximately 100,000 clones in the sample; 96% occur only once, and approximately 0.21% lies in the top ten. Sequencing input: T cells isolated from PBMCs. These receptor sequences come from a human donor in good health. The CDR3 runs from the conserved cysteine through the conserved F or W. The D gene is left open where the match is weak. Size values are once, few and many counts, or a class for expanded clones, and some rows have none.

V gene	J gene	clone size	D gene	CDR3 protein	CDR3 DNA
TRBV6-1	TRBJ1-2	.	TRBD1	CASSEGTGYYGYTF	TGTGCCAGCAGTGAAGGGACAGGGTACTATGGCTACACCTTC
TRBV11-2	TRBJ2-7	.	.	CASKPLHRASYEQYF	TGTGCCAGCAAACCCCTCCACAGGGCATCCTACGAGCAGTACTTC
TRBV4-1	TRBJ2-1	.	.	CASSQEWSLSASYNEQFF	TGCGCCAGCAGCCAAGAATGGAGCCTGTCGGCCTCCTACAATGAGCAGTTCTTC
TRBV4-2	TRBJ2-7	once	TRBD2	CASSHSPGEGSYEQYF	TGTGCCAGCAGCCATTCCCCCGGGGAGGGATCCTACGAGCAGTACTTC
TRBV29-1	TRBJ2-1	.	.	CSTGYNEQFF	TGCAGCACAGGTTACAATGAGCAGTTCTTC
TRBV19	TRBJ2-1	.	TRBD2	CASGTAGEEQFF	TGTGCCAGTGGCACGGCGGGAGAAGAGCAGTTCTTC
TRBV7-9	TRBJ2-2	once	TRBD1	CASSSELSGQGVSGELFF	TGTGCCAGCAGCTCAGAACTCTCGGGACAGGGGGTTTCCGGGGAGCTGTTTTTT
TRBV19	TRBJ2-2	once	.	CASSITGRTGELFF	TGTGCCAGTAGTATCACAGGTCGCACCGGGGAGCTGTTTTTT
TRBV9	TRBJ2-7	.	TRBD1	CASSVAGQGADEQYF	TGTGCCAGCAGCGTAGCGGGACAGGGTGCAGACGAGCAGTACTTC
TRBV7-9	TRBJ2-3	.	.	CASSPRVGLDTQYF	TGTGCCAGCAGCCCGAGAGTCGGGTTAGATACGCAGTATTTT
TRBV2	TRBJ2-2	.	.	CASTGSAGRDTGELFF	TGTGCCAGCACGGGTTCGGCTGGTCGCGACACCGGGGAGCTGTTTTTT
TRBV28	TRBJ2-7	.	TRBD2	CASREILRAGERYEQYF	TGTGCCAGCAGGGAAATTTTAAGGGCGGGAGAAAGGTACGAGCAGTACTTC
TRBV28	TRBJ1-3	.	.	CASSAPGETGNTIYF	TGTGCCAGCAGTGCCCCCGGGGAAACGGGAAACACCATATATTTT
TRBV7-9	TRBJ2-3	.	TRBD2	CASSRPTSERTSTDTQYF	TGTGCCAGCAGCCGCCCCACTAGCGAGAGAACCAGCACAGATACGCAGTATTTT
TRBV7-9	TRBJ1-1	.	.	CASSTTGGPGNTEAFF	TGTGCCAGCAGCACGACGGGGGGGCCGGGAAACACTGAAGCTTTCTTT
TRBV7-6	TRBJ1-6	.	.	CASSLGAGGLNSPLHF	TGTGCCAGCAGCTTAGGGGCCGGGGGACTAAATTCACCCCTCCACTTT
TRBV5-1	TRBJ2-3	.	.	CASRQTTSTDTQYF	TGCGCCAGCAGACAAACCACATCCACAGATACGCAGTATTTT
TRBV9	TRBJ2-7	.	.	CASSVAFEGPYEQYF	TGTGCCAGCAGCGTAGCTTTCGAGGGTCCCTACGAGCAGTACTTC
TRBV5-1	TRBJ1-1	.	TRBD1	CASSLAGMGQMNTEAFF	TGCGCCAGCAGCTTGGCCGGAATGGGACAGATGAACACTGAAGCTTTCTTT
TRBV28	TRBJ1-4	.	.	CASSLYPGYHEKLFF	TGTGCCAGCAGTTTATATCCGGGTTATCATGAAAAACTGTTTTTT
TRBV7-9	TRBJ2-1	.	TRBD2	CASSRRSGGDNEQFF	TGTGCCAGCAGCCGGCGTAGCGGGGGGGACAATGAGCAGTTCTTC
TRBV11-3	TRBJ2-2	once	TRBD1	CASSPRFGQGGNTGELFF	TGTGCCAGCAGCCCCCGATTCGGACAGGGGGGCAACACCGGGGAGCTGTTTTTT
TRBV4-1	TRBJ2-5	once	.	CASSHRDKQETQYF	TGCGCCAGCAGCCACCGGGACAAGCAAGAGACCCAGTACTTC
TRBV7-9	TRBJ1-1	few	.	CASSVVSGVSEAFF	TGTGCCAGCAGTGTAGTATCGGGGGTTAGTGAAGCTTTCTTT
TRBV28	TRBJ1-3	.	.	CASSPHTGNTIYF	TGTGCCAGCAGCCCTCACACTGGAAACACCATATATTTT
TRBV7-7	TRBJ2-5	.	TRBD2	CASSSIAGVGETQYF	TGTGCCAGCAGCTCGATAGCGGGAGTAGGGGAGACCCAGTACTTC
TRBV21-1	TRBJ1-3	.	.	CASSKGSRADSGNTIYF	TGTGCCAGCAGCAAAGGTAGCAGGGCCGACTCTGGAAACACCATATATTTT
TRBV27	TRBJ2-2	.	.	CASSLGGSGGELFF	TGTGCCAGCAGTTTGGGGGGATCGGGCGGGGAGCTGTTTTTT
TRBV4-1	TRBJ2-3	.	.	CASSQGVGRGGLSTDTQYF	TGCGCCAGCAGCCAAGGGGTCGGAAGGGGGGGGTTAAGCACAGATACGCAGTATTTT
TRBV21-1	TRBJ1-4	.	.	CASSTRLRVSNEKLFF	TGTGCCAGCAGTACACGGTTGAGGGTGAGCAATGAAAAACTGTTTTTT
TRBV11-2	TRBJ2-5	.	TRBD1	CASSPMTGRASLRETQYF	TGTGCCAGCAGCCCGATGACAGGGCGTGCCTCCTTGAGGGAGACCCAGTACTTC
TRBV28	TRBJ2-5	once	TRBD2	CASSLTSGRAEIETQYF	TGTGCCAGCAGCCTTACTAGCGGGAGGGCCGAGATAGAGACCCAGTACTTC
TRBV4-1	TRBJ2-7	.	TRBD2	CASSQERTSGIWSELEQYF	TGCGCCAGCAGCCAAGAAAGGACTAGCGGGATTTGGTCCGAACTCGAGCAGTACTTC
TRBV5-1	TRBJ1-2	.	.	CASRGKRGLNGYTF	TGCGCCAGCAGGGGTAAAAGGGGATTGAATGGCTACACCTTC
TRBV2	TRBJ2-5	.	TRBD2	CASWGGSGYRAQGTQYF	TGTGCCAGCTGGGGGGGGTCGGGATACCGTGCGCAAGGGACCCAGTACTTC
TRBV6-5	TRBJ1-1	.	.	CASSYSSGQGNTEAFF	TGTGCCAGCAGTTACTCGAGCGGGCAGGGGAACACTGAAGCTTTCTTT
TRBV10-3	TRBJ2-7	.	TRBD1	CAISEQGADEQYF	TGTGCCATCAGTGAACAGGGGGCCGACGAGCAGTACTTC
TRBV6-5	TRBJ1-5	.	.	CASSYNGVGQPQHF	TGTGCCAGCAGTTACAACGGGGTCGGGCAGCCCCAGCATTTT
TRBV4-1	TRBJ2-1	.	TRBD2	CASRFYGASGGYEQFF	TGCGCCAGCAGATTCTATGGGGCTAGCGGGGGGTATGAGCAGTTCTTC
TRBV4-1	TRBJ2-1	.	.	CASSQPGSGNNEQFF	TGCGCCAGCAGCCAACCGGGAAGCGGCAACAATGAGCAGTTCTTC
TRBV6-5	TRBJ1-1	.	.	CASRGGEQGATEAFF	TGTGCCAGCAGAGGTGGGGAACAGGGAGCCACTGAAGCTTTCTTT
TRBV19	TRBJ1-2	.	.	CASSIIWTASTGNYGYTF	TGTGCCAGTAGTATAATATGGACAGCTTCTACTGGGAACTATGGCTACACCTTC
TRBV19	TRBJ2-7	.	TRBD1	CASSIAGGEYEQYF	TGTGCCAGTAGTATTGCAGGGGGAGAATACGAGCAGTACTTC
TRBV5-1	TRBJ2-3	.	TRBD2	CASRAPGLADTQYF	TGCGCCAGCAGGGCCCCGGGACTAGCTGATACGCAGTATTTT
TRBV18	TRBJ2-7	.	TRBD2	CASSPRLAGTVSYEQYF	TGTGCCAGCTCACCAAGACTAGCGGGAACAGTCTCCTACGAGCAGTACTTC
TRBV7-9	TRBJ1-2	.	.	CASSLGGRDGYTF	TGTGCCAGCAGCTTGGGGGGTAGGGATGGCTACACCTTC
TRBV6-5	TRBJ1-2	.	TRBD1	CATSVGAGQGNGYTF	TGTGCCACCTCGGTTGGGGCCGGACAGGGAAATGGCTACACCTTC
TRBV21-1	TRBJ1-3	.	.	CASSNIGRRASPGNTIYF	TGTGCCAGCAGCAATATCGGTCGGAGGGCTAGCCCTGGAAACACCATATATTTT
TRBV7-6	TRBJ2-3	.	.	CASSPQVAGGADTQYF	TGTGCCAGCAGCCCCCAGGTGGCCGGGGGTGCAGATACGCAGTATTTT
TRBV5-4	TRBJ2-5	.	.	CASSPSSGLQETQYF	TGTGCCAGCAGCCCATCATCGGGACTCCAAGAGACCCAGTACTTC
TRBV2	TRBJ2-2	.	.	CASSAHGSSRFTGELFF	TGTGCCAGCAGTGCCCATGGTTCTAGCCGATTCACCGGGGAGCTGTTTTTT
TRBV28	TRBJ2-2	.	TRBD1	CASKIATGITGELFF	TGTGCCAGCAAAATCGCGACAGGGATCACCGGGGAGCTGTTTTTT
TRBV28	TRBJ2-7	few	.	CASSFQNYEQYF	TGTGCCAGCAGTTTCCAAAACTACGAGCAGTACTTC
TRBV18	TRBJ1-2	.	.	CASSPVEGDYGYTF	TGTGCCAGCTCACCAGTTGAAGGGGACTATGGCTACACCTTC
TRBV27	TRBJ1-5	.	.	CASSPIDSYSNQPQHF	TGTGCCAGCAGTCCCATAGACAGCTATAGCAATCAGCCCCAGCATTTT
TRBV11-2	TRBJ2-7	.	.	CASSLVGGRSYEQYF	TGTGCCAGCAGCTTAGTAGGAGGTCGGTCCTACGAGCAGTACTTC
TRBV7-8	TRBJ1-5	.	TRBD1	CASSLTRTGTNQPQHF	TGTGCCAGCAGCTTAACCAGGACAGGGACTAATCAGCCCCAGCATTTT
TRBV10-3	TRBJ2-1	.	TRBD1	CAISELGTGAQGRLNEQFF	TGTGCCATCAGTGAGTTAGGGACAGGGGCCCAAGGCCGGTTGAATGAGCAGTTCTTC